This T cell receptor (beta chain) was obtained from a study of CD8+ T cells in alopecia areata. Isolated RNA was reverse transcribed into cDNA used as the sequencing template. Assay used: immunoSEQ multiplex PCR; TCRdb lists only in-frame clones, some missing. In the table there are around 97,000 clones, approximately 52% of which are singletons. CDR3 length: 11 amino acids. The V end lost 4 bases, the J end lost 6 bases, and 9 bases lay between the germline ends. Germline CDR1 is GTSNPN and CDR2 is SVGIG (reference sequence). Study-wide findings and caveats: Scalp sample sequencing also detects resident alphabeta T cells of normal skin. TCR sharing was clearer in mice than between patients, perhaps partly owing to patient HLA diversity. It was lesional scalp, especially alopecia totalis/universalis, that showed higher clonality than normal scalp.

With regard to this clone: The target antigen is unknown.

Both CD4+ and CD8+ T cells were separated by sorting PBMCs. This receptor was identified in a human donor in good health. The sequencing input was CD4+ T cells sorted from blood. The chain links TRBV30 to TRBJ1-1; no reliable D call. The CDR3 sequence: CAWTSSAEAFF. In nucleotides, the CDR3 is TGTGCCTGGACCAGTTCGGCTGAAGCTTTCTTT.